This T cell receptor beta chain was profiled in a study of CD8 T cells in Susac syndrome. The CDR3 runs 15 residues. The germline V gene encodes CDR1 SGHTA and CDR2 FQGNSA. After removal of 5 bases from V and 7 bases from J, the junction contained 9 bases not matched to a gene. The RNA input was roughly 0.5 to 1 ug, and it was reverse transcribed with random hexamers. TCRdb reprocessed the immunoSEQ multiplex PCR reads with MiXCR, giving one entry per CDR3 protein. Counted here are around 300,000 distinct CDR3 sequences, under 95% occurring once; the ten biggest clones make up roughly 0.059%. Input material: CD4+ T cells from PBMCs. This rearrangement joins TRBV7-2 to TRBJ2-5; 11 nucleotides line up with TRBD2. This sequence originates from a human donor with multiple sclerosis. The CDR3 sequence is CASSPLAGEVGTQYF. The DNA of the CDR3 is TGTGCCAGCAGCCCACTAGCGGGAGAGGTTGGGACCCAGTACTTC.